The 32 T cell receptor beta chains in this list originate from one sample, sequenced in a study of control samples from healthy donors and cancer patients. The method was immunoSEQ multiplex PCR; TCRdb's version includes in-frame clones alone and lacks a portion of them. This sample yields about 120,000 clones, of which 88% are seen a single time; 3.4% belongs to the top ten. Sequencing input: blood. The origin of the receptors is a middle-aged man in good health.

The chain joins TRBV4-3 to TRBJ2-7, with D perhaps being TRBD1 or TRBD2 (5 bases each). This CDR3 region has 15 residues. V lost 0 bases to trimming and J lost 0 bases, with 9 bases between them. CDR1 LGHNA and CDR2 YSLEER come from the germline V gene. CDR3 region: CASSQDRDHSYEQYF. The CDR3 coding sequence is TGCGCCAGCAGCCAAGACCGGGACCACTCCTACGAGCAGTACTTC.

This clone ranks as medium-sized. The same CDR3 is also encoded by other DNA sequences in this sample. CDR3 amino acids: CASSPQGTEAFF. DNA of the CDR3: TGTGCCAGCAGCCCACAGGGAACTGAAGCTTTCTTT. V and J are TRBV6-2 or TRBV6-3 and TRBJ1-1; weak D call: TRBD1 (6 bases). CDR3 length: 12 residues. V was clipped by 6 bases and J by 5 bases, with 10 bases between them. Per the germline V gene, CDR1 is MNHEY and CDR2 is SVGEGT.

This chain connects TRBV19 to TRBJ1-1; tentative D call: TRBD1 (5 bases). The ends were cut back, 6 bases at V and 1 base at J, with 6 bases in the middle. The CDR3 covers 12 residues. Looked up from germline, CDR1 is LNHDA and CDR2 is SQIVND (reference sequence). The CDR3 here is CASRGENTEAFF. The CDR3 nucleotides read TGTGCCAGTAGGGGGGAGAACACTGAAGCTTTCTTT.

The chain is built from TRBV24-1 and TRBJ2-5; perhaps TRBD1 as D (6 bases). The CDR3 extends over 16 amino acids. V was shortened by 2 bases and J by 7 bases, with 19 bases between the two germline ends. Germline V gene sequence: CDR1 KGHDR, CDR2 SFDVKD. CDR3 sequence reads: CATSDSTTGTRGTQYF. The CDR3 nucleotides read TGTGCCACCAGTGATTCAACAACAGGGACACGGGGGACCCAGTACTTC.

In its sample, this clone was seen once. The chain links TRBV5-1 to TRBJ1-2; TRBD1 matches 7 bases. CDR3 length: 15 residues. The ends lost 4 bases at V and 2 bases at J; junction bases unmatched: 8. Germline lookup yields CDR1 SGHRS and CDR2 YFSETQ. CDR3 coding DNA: TGCGCCAGCAGCCCGGGTCCGGGACAGAACTATGGCTACACCTTC. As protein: CASSPGPGQNYGYTF.

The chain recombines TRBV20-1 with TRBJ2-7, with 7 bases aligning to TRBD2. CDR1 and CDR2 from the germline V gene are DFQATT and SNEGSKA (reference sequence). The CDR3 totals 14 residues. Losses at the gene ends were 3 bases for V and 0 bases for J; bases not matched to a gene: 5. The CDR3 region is CSASRLAVSYEQYF. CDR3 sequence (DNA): TGCAGTGCTAGTAGGCTAGCGGTCTCCTACGAGCAGTACTTC.

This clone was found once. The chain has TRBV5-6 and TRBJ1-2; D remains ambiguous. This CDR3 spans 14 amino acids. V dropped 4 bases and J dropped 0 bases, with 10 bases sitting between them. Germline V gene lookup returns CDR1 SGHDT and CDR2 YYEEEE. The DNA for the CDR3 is TGTGCCAGCAGCCTTCGAGGTACTAACTATGGCTACACCTTC. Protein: CASSLRGTNYGYTF.

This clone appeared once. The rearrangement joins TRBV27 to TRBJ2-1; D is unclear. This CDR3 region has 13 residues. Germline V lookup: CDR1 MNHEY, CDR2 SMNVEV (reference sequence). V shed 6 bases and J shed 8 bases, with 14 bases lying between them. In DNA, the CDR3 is TGTGCCAGCAGAGGGTTCGGATTGGATGAGCAGTTCTTC. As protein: CASRGFGLDEQFF.

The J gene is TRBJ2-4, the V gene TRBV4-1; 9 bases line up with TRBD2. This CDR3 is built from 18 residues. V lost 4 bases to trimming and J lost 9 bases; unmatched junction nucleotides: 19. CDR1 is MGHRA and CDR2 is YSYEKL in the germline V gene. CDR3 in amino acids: CASSPFTNSGGSTSIQYF. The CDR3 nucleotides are TGCGCCAGCAGCCCCTTCACGAACAGCGGGGGGTCGACCAGCATTCAGTACTTC.

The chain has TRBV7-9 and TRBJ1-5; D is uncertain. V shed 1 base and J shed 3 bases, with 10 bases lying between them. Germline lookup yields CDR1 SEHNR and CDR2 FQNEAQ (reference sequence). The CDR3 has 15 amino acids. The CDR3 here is CASSLGAPYNQPQHF. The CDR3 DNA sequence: TGTGCCAGCAGCTTAGGGGCACCCTACAATCAGCCCCAGCATTTT.

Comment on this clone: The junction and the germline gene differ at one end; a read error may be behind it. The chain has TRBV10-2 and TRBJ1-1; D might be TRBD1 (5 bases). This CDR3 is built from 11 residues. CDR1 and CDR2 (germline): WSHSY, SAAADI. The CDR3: CAGRAGTEAFF. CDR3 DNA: TGCGCCGGCAGGGCCGGGACTGAAGCTTTCTTT.

The CDR3 bases are TGTGCCAGCAGCGTAGCGTCTCGGCAGCTGAACACCGGGGAGCTGTTTTTT. Translated: CASSVASRQLNTGELFF. The chain is built from TRBV9 and TRBJ2-2; D unresolved. The CDR3 runs to 17 residues. Germline V gives CDR1 SGDLS, CDR2 YYNGEE. Deletions cut 0 bases from V and 1 base from J, with 13 bases between.

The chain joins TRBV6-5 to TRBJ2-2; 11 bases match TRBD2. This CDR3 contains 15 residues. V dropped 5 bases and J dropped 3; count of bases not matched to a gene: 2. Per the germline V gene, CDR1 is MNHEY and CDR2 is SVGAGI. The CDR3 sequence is CASSLAGGYTGELFF. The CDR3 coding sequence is TGTGCCAGCAGTCTAGCGGGGGGCTACACCGGGGAGCTGTTTTTT.

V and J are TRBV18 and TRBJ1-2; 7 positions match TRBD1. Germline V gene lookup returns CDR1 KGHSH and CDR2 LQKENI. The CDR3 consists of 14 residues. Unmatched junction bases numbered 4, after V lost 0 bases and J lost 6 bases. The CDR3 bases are TGTGCCAGCTCACCACCGGGAAGGGGGCATGGCTACACCTTC. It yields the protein CASSPPGRGHGYTF.

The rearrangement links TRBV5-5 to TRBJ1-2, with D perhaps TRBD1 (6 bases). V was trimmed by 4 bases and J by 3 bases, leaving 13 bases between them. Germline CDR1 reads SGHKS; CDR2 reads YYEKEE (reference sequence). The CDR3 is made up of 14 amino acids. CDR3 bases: TGTGCCAGCAGCACGATGGGGGGCGACTATGGCTACACCTTC. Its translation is CASSTMGGDYGYTF.

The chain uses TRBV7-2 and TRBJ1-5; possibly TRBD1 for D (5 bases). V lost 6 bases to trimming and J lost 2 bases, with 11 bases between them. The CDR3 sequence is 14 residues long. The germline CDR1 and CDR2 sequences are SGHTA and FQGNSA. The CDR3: CASRVGGGNQPQHF. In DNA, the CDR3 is TGTGCCAGCAGGGTTGGGGGGGGCAATCAGCCCCAGCATTTT.

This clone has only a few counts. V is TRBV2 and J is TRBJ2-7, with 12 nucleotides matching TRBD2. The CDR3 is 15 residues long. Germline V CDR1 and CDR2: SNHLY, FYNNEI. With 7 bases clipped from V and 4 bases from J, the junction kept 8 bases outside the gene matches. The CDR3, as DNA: TGTGCCAGCATTCAGACTAGCGGGGGTATTTACGAGCAGTACTTC. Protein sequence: CASIQTSGGIYEQYF. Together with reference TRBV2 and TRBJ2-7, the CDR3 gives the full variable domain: EPEVTQTPSHQVTQMGQEVILRCVPISNHLYFYWYRQILGQKVEFLVSFYNNEISEKSEIFDDQFSVERPDGSNFTLKIRSTKLEDSAMYFCASIQTSGGIYEQYFGPGTRLTVT.

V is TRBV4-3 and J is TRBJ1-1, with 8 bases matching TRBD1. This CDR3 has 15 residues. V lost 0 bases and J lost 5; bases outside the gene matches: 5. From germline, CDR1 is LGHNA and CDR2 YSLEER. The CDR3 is CASSQDRTGYTEAFF. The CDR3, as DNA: TGCGCCAGCAGCCAAGATCGGACAGGGTATACTGAAGCTTTCTTT.

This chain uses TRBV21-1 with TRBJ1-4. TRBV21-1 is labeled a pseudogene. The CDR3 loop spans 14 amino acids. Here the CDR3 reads CASSKGKIVEKLFF. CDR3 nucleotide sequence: TGTGCCAGCAGCAAAGGGAAGATCGTCGAAAAACTGTTTTTT.

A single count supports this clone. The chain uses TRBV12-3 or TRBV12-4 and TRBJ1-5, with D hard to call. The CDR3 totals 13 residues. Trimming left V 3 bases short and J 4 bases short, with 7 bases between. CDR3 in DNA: TGTGCCAGCAGTTTTACACCGAATCAGCCCCAGCATTTT. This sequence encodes CASSFTPNQPQHF.

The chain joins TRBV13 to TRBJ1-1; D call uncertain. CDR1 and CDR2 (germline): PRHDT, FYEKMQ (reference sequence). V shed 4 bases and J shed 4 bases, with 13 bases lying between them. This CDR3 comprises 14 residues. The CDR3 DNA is TGTGCCAGCAGCTCCCGGAAAAGGCCCACTGAAGCTTTCTTT. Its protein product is CASSSRKRPTEAFF.

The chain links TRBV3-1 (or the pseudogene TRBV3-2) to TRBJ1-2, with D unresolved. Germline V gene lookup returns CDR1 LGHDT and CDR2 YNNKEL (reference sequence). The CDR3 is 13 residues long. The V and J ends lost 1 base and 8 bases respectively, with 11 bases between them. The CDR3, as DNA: TGTGCCAGCAGCCAAGGAGGCCAGCGGGGCTACACCTTC. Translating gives CASSQGGQRGYTF.

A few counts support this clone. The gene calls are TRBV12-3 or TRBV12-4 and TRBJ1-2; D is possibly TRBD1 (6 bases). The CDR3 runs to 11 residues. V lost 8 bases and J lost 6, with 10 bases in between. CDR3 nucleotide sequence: TGTGCCAGCTCACAGGGTGATGGCTACACCTTC. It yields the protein CASSQGDGYTF.

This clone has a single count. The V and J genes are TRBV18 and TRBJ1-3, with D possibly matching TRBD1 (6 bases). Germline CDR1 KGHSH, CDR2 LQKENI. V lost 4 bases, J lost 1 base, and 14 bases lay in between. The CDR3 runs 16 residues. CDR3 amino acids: CASSHEQGISGNTIYF. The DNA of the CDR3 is TGTGCCAGCTCACATGAACAGGGTATATCTGGAAACACCATATATTTT.

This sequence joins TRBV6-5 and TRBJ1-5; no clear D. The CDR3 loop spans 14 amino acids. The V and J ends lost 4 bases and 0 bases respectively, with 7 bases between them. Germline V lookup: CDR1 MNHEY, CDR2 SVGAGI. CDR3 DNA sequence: TGTGCCAGCAGTTTAGATAATAGCAATCAGCCCCAGCATTTT. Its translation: CASSLDNSNQPQHF.

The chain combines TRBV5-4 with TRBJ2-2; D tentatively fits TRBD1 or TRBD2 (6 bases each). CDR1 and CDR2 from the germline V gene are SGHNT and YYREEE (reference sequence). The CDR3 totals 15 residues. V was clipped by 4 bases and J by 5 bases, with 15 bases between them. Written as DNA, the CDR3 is TGTGCCAGCAGCGAAGGGGGGCTCCGGACCGGGGAGCTGTTTTTT. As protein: CASSEGGLRTGELFF.

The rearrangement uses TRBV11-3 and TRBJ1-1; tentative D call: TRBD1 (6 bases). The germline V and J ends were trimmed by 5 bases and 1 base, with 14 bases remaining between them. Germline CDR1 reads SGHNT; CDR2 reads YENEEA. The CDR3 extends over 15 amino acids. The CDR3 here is CASSPSAGANTEAFF. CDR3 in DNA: TGTGCCAGCAGCCCAAGCGCAGGGGCGAACACTGAAGCTTTCTTT.

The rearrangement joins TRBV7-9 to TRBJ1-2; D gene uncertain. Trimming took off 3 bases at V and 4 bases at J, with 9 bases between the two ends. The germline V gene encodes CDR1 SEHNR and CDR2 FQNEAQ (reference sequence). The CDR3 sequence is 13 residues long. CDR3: CASSFRNLYGYTF. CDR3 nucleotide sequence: TGTGCCAGCAGCTTCAGGAACCTCTATGGCTACACCTTC.

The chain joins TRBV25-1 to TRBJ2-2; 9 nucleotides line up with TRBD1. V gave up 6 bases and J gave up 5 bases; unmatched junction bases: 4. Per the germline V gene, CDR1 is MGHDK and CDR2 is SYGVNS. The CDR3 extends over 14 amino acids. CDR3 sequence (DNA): TGTGCCAGCAGGAGGACAGGGGAAACCGGGGAGCTGTTTTTT. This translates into CASRRTGETGELFF.

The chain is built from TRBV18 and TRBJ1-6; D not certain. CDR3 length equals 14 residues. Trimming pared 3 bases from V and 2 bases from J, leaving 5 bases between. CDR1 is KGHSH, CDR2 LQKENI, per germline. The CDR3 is CASSPSPYNSPLHF. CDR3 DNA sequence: TGTGCCAGCTCACCCAGCCCCTATAATTCACCCCTCCACTTT.

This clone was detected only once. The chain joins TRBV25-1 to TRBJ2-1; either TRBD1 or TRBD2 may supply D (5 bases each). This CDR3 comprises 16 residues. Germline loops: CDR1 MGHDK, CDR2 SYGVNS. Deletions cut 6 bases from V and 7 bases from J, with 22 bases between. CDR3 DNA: TGTGCCAGCAGAGAGAGTAGAGGGATGGCAGGGAATGAGCAGTTCTTC. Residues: CASRESRGMAGNEQFF.

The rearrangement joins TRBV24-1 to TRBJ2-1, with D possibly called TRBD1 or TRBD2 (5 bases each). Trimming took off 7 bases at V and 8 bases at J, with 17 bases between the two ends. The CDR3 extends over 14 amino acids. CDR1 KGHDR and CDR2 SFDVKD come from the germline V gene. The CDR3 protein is CATSPGPPWYEQFF. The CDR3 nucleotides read TGTGCCACCAGCCCGGGACCACCATGGTATGAGCAGTTCTTC.